Below, 27 T cell receptor beta chains from the same sample are listed, as sequenced in a study of blood T cell repertoires in COVID-19. The table came from immunoSEQ multiplex PCR; TCRdb's copy has only in-frame clones and leaves some out. The sample includes approximately 130,000 clones, approximately 86% of them seen just once. The sample was peripheral blood. All receptors come from a woman between 45 and 65 years old who had recovered from COVID-19.

The chain recombines TRBV7-2 with TRBJ2-7; D might be TRBD2 (6 bases). Looked up from germline, CDR1 is SGHTA and CDR2 is FQGNSA. This CDR3 region has 16 residues. The V end was cut by 1 base, the J end by 2 bases, with 15 bases between. CDR3 DNA sequence: TGTGCCAGCAGCTTAGGTAGTGGAGGGCTCACCTACGAGCAGTACTTC. It is translated as CASSLGSGGLTYEQYF.

This clone showed up many times. The chain recombines TRBV6-2 or TRBV6-3 with TRBJ1-1; TRBD1 aligns across 8 bases. CDR1 and CDR2 (germline): MNHEY, SVGEGT. This CDR3 spans 15 amino acids. Trimming at V came to 4 bases and at J to 8 bases, leaving 12 bases not matched to a gene. The CDR3 nucleotides read TGTGCCAGCAGTTCTGGAGGAACAGGGGGGGCCGAAGCTTTCTTT. This codes for CASSSGGTGGAEAFF.

This clone was seen once. This chain joins TRBV6-7 and TRBJ2-2; the match to TRBD2 covers 10 bases. TRBV6-7 is labeled an ORF, and its function is uncertain. V lost 7 bases, J lost 6 bases, and 14 bases stayed unmatched. This CDR3 comprises 17 residues. CDR3 sequence: CASTGLAATWGPGELFF. CDR3 in DNA: TGTGCCAGCACCGGACTAGCGGCCACGTGGGGCCCCGGGGAGCTGTTTTTT.

The count of this clone is one. This chain connects TRBV4-1 to TRBJ1-1; 7 nucleotides align to TRBD1. Germline V gene data show CDR1 as MGHRA and CDR2 as YSYEKL. J gave up 2 bases and V 0 bases, and 6 bases lay outside the gene matches. The CDR3 covers 16 residues. CDR3: CASSQDPGQINTEAFF. The CDR3 DNA is TGCGCCAGCAGCCAAGACCCGGGACAGATTAACACTGAAGCTTTCTTT.

CDR3 sequence (DNA): TGTGCCAGCAGCTTAAGCTGGTCCGAGCAGTACTTC. This encodes CASSLSWSEQYF. The genes are TRBV7-2 and TRBJ2-7; D call uncertain. The CDR3 length is 12 residues. V was pared by 2 bases and J by 6 bases, with 8 bases between. Germline V gene lookup returns CDR1 SGHTA and CDR2 FQGNSA.

This clone was detected only a few times. The V gene is TRBV11-2, the J gene TRBJ1-2; D is unclear. This CDR3 is 13 amino acids long. The ends were cut back, 5 bases at V and 8 bases at J, with 15 bases in the middle. CDR1 and CDR2 from the germline V gene are SGHAT and FQNNGV. CDR3 protein: CASSADSARGYTF. The CDR3, as DNA: TGTGCCAGCAGCGCAGACTCCGCCCGGGGCTACACCTTC.

V and J are TRBV10-3 and TRBJ1-5, with D possibly matching TRBD1 (5 bases). Germline V gene data show CDR1 as ENHRY and CDR2 as SYGVKD. Deletions cut 0 bases from V and 4 bases from J, with 13 bases between. This CDR3 is built from 16 residues. The DNA for the CDR3 is TGTGCCATCAGTGAGTCGTGGGGGGTTGGGAATCAGCCCCAGCATTTT. Encoded protein: CAISESWGVGNQPQHF.

The chain carries TRBV6-5 and TRBJ2-3; no clear D gene. This CDR3 is built from 13 residues. Trimming cost V 4 bases and J 2 bases, with 7 bases left between them. CDR1 and CDR2 from the germline V gene are MNHEY and SVGAGI. CDR3: CASSFSYTDTQYF. CDR3 bases: TGTGCCAGCAGTTTCTCATACACAGATACGCAGTATTTT.

V and J are TRBV24-1 and TRBJ2-1; 11 nucleotides align to TRBD1. CDR1 and CDR2 from the germline V gene are KGHDR and SFDVKD. The CDR3 length is 14 residues. Trimming cost V 9 bases and J 7 bases; bases outside gene matches: 7. The DNA for the CDR3 is TGTGCCACCGAGGGGACAGGGGGTCGGAATGAGCAGTTCTTC. The encoded protein is CATEGTGGRNEQFF.

The V and J genes are TRBV28 and TRBJ2-3; the match to TRBD2 covers 10 bases. This CDR3 spans 19 amino acids. V lost 4 bases to trimming and J lost 2 bases; unmatched junction nucleotides: 15. Germline V gene lookup returns CDR1 MDHEN and CDR2 SYDVKM. The CDR3 coding sequence is TGTGCCAGCAGTTACAGAGGGGTCGCTAGCGGGAGAATCACAGATACGCAGTATTTT. It is translated as CASSYRGVASGRITDTQYF.

This clone was seen just once. The chain joins TRBV2 to TRBJ2-3; 7 bases line up with TRBD2. This CDR3 has 13 residues. Germline trimming cut 5 bases from V and 7 bases from J; bases unmatched to any gene: 6. Germline V CDR1 and CDR2: SNHLY, FYNNEI. CDR3 loop: CASSRYGGNTQYF. The CDR3 DNA sequence: TGTGCCAGCAGTCGATACGGGGGGAATACGCAGTATTTT.

The chain carries TRBV7-9 and TRBJ2-7, with D perhaps TRBD2 (7 bases). CDR1 is SEHNR, CDR2 FQNEAQ, per germline (reference sequence). This CDR3 comprises 15 residues. Trimming pared 5 bases from V and 1 base from J, leaving 15 bases between. This chain's CDR3 is CASSLGGRASYEQYF. In DNA, the CDR3 is TGTGCCAGCAGCCTCGGGGGGCGGGCATCCTACGAGCAGTACTTC.

The CDR3 DNA is TGCGCCAGCAGTCCGAGTGGGACTAGCGGGGAAGAGACCCAGTACTTC. As protein: CASSPSGTSGEETQYF. The chain links TRBV4-1 to TRBJ2-5; 13 bases agree with TRBD2. J was trimmed by 3 bases and V by 6 bases; bases with no gene match: 7. Germline V gives CDR1 MGHRA, CDR2 YSYEKL. This CDR3 comprises 16 residues.

The rearrangement links TRBV3-1 (or the pseudogene TRBV3-2) to TRBJ1-2, with 8 bases identical to TRBD1. The CDR3 length is 16 residues. The junction had 5 bases not matched to a gene; V was cut back by 2 bases and J by 0 bases. Germline V gene data show CDR1 as LGHDT and CDR2 as YNNKEL (reference sequence). In nucleotides, the CDR3 is TGTGCCAGCAGCCAACCGACAGGGGTTACTAACTATGGCTACACCTTC. Its translation: CASSQPTGVTNYGYTF.

CDR3 nucleotides: TGTGCCAGCAGAGAAACAGGGGGACAGTACTTC. Protein: CASRETGGQYF. This sequence joins TRBV2 and TRBJ2-7; the match to TRBD1 covers 8 bases. The CDR3 sequence is 11 residues long. J gave up 10 bases and V 6 bases, and 5 bases lay outside the gene matches. CDR1 is SNHLY and CDR2 is FYNNEI in the germline V gene. Based on the CDR3 plus reference TRBV2 and TRBJ2-7, the full variable domain is EPEVTQTPSHQVTQMGQEVILRCVPISNHLYFYWYRQILGQKVEFLVSFYNNEISEKSEIFDDQFSVERPDGSNFTLKIRSTKLEDSAMYFCASRETGGQYFGPGTRLTVT.

The chain carries TRBV7-2 and TRBJ2-7; D may be TRBD1 (5 bases). Trimming took 3 bases from V and 2 from J, leaving 11 bases between them. This CDR3 region has 14 residues. Germline-derived CDR1 and CDR2 are SGHTA and FQGNSA. CDR3: CASSLAGPTYEQYF. The CDR3 bases are TGTGCCAGCAGCTTGGCAGGGCCGACCTACGAGCAGTACTTC.

V is TRBV23-1 and J is TRBJ1-1, with D unclear. TRBV23-1 is an ORF for which the function is uncertain. The V and J ends lost 2 bases and 5 bases respectively, with 18 bases between them. The CDR3 extends over 16 amino acids. The CDR3 reads CASSQTPSDGETEAFF. In DNA, the CDR3 is TGCGCCAGCAGTCAAACTCCCTCGGACGGGGAAACTGAAGCTTTCTTT.

The chain couples TRBV13 to TRBJ1-2; D remains ambiguous. Germline V lookup: CDR1 PRHDT, CDR2 FYEKMQ (reference sequence). The CDR3 runs to 11 residues. V lost 5 bases to trimming and J lost 6 bases, with 7 bases between them. CDR3 DNA sequence: TGTGCCAGCAGCCGCGGGGATGGCTACACCTTC. Its translation is CASSRGDGYTF.

DNA for the CDR3: TGTGCCAGCTCAAGGCGGGGCCAGAACACCGGGGAGCTGTTTTTT. Its protein is CASSRRGQNTGELFF. The chain uses TRBV18 and TRBJ2-2, with a tentative D call TRBD2 (6 bases). CDR1 is KGHSH, CDR2 LQKENI, per germline. Trimming left V 5 bases short and J 1 base short, with 11 bases between. CDR3 length: 15 amino acids.

Only one count was recorded for this clone. The rearrangement uses TRBV3-1 (or the pseudogene TRBV3-2) and TRBJ2-6, with D possibly TRBD1 on 6 matching bases. V was clipped by 5 bases and J by 2 bases, with 10 bases between them. This CDR3 has 15 residues. Germline CDR1 LGHDT, CDR2 YNNKEL (reference sequence). This CDR3 reads CASSDSGAGANVLTF. The CDR3 nucleotides are TGTGCCAGCAGCGATTCAGGGGCTGGGGCCAACGTCCTGACTTTC.

CDR3 protein: CAWSRWTGRETQYF. CDR3 DNA: TGTGCCTGGAGTCGCTGGACAGGGAGGGAGACCCAGTACTTC. This chain uses TRBV30 with TRBJ2-5; TRBD1 matches at 8 bases. V gave up 2 bases and J gave up 5 bases; unmatched junction bases: 7. The germline gives CDR1 GTSNPN, CDR2 SVGIG (reference sequence). The CDR3 is 14 residues long.

Worth noting for this clone: Other DNA sequences of this sample code for an identical CDR3. V and J are TRBV6-2 or TRBV6-3 and TRBJ2-7; TRBD1 matches at 8 bases. Germline lookup yields CDR1 MNHEY and CDR2 SVGEGT. V lost 6 bases to trimming and J lost 4 bases; unmatched junction nucleotides: 8. This CDR3 is 14 amino acids long. The CDR3 DNA reads as TGTGCCAGCAGCCCGGCAGGGGGCGGATACGAGCAGTACTTC. Residues: CASSPAGGGYEQYF.

This clone was counted between two and nine times. The chain couples TRBV12-5 to TRBJ1-5; the D gene is possibly TRBD1 (5 bases). This CDR3 region has 14 residues. Germline lookup yields CDR1 LGHNT and CDR2 FRNRAP. Trimming left V 7 bases short and J 9 bases short, with 19 bases between. CDR3 in amino acids: CASAQGHSSPPQHF. CDR3 coding DNA: TGTGCTAGTGCCCAAGGACACAGTAGCCCGCCCCAGCATTTT.

V and J are TRBV6-5 and TRBJ2-3; D is ambiguous. The V end lost 6 bases, the J end lost 2 bases, and 12 bases lay between the germline ends. Germline values: CDR1 MNHEY, CDR2 SVGAGI. This CDR3 spans 14 amino acids. The CDR3 protein is CASSLSRYTDTQYF. In nucleotides, the CDR3 is TGTGCCAGCAGCTTGAGCCGATACACAGATACGCAGTATTTT.

The chain has TRBV11-3 and TRBJ2-7; D might be TRBD2 (5 bases). The CDR3 is 15 residues long. The V end was cut by 1 base, the J end by 1 base, with 11 bases between. Germline values: CDR1 SGHNT, CDR2 YENEEA. CDR3 DNA sequence: TGTGCCAGCAGCTTAGGGCGGACGGGATCCTACGAGCAGTACTTC. Translated, it gives CASSLGRTGSYEQYF. Supplemented by reference TRBV11-3 and TRBJ2-7, the full variable domain reads EAGVVQSPRYKIIEKKQPVAFWCNPISGHNTLYWYLQNLGQGPELLIRYENEEAVDDSQLPKDRFSAERLKGVDSTLKIQPAELGDSAVYLCASSLGRTGSYEQYFGPGTRLTVT.

This clone was counted only a few times. This chain connects TRBV4-1 to TRBJ2-3; the match to TRBD2 covers 7 bases. The germline CDR1 and CDR2 sequences are MGHRA and YSYEKL. The trim removed 0 bases at V and 3 bases at J, leaving 12 bases unmatched. The CDR3 has 18 amino acids. CDR3 DNA: TGCGCCAGCAGCCAAGATGTTTCAACGCGGGAGTGGACAGATACGCAGTATTTT. It encodes CASSQDVSTREWTDTQYF.

This clone occurred a few times. The rearrangement uses TRBV10-3 and TRBJ1-1; D remains ambiguous. This CDR3 has 13 amino acids. Trimming shortened V by 3 bases and J by 1 base, and 6 bases separated the two germline ends. Germline V gives CDR1 ENHRY, CDR2 SYGVKD. In DNA form, the CDR3 reads TGTGCCATCAGTGAATCAGGGAACACTGAAGCTTTCTTT. Translated: CAISESGNTEAFF.